This TCR beta chain emerged from a study of beta chain features in type 1 diabetes. Of note for this clone: Its antigen is currently unknown.

The whole isolated RNA underwent reverse transcription, so sequencing captured expressed TCRB transcripts. Libraries were prepared by immunoSEQ multiplex PCR; TCRdb keeps only in-frame clonotypes and omits some of them. The table shows roughly 340,000 clones, with over 9.5% occurring only once. Regarding the study as a whole: In every one of the four CD4+ subsets, TCRB CDR3s were moderately but significantly shorter in Type 1 diabetes patients.

V shed 2 bases, J shed 3 bases, and the junction held 4 bases outside the gene matches. The CDR3 covers 14 residues. The germline V gene encodes CDR1 MGHDK and CDR2 SYGVNS. The genes are TRBV25-1 and TRBJ2-7, with 7 bases aligning to TRBD2. The sample consisted of naive CD4+ T cells from blood. The receptor was isolated from a woman aged 18 to 35 with type 1 diabetes. The CDR3 DNA reads TGTGCCAGCAGTGAAGGGAGGGGTCACTACGAGCAGTACTTC. Encoded protein: CASSEGRGHYEQYF.